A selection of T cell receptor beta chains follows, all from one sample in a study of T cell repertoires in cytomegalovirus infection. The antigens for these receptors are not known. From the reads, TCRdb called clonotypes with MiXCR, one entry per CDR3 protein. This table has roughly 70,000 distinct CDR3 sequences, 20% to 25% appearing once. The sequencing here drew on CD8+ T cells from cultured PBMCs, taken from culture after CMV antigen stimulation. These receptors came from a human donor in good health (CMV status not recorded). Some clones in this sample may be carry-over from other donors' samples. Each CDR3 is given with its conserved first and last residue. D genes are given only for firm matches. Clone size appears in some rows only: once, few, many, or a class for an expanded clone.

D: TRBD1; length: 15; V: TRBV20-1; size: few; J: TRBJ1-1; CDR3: CSAITGGGMNTEAFF; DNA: TGCAGTGCTATTACAGGGGGAGGGATGAACACTGAAGCTTTCTTT
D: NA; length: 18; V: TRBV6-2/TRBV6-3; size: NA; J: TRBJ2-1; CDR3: CAILSNRGQADSYNEQFF; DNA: TGTGCCATCCTCTCCAATAGGGGCCAGGCGGACTCCTACAATGAGCAGTTCTTC
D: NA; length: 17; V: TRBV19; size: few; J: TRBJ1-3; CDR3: CASSIDETASSGNTIYF; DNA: TGTGCCAGTAGTATAGATGAGACAGCGAGCTCTGGAAACACCATATATTTT
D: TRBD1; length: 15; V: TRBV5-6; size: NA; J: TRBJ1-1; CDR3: CASSGRDRMNTEAFF; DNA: TGTGCCAGCAGCGGGCGGGACAGGATGAACACTGAAGCTTTCTTT
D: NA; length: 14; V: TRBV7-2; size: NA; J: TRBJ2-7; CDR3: CATHTGAGGSEQYF; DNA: TGTGCCACCCACACCGGGGCAGGAGGAAGCGAGCAGTACTTC
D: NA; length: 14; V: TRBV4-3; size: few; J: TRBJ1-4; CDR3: CASSLQRANEKLFF; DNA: TGCGCCAGCAGTTTACAGCGAGCTAATGAAAAACTGTTTTTT
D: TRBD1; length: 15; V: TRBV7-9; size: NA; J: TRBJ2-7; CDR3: CASSLPRQGVHEQYF; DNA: TGTGCCAGCAGCTTACCAAGACAGGGTGTTCACGAGCAGTACTTC
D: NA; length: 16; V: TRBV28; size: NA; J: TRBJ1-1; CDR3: CASSPKFRGPRTEAFF; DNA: TGTGCCAGCAGTCCGAAATTCAGGGGTCCGAGGACTGAAGCTTTCTTT
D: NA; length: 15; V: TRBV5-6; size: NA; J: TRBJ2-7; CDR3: CASSLVTAGVHEQYF; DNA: TGTGCCAGCAGCTTGGTGACGGCAGGGGTCCACGAGCAGTACTTC
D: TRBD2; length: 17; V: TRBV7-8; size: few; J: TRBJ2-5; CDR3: CASSFTSGGVVKETQYF; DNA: TGTGCCAGCAGCTTCACTAGCGGGGGAGTGGTAAAAGAGACCCAGTACTTC
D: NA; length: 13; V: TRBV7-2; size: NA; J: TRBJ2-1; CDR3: CASSLVGPDEQFF; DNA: TGTGCCAGCAGCTTAGTTGGTCCCGATGAGCAGTTCTTC
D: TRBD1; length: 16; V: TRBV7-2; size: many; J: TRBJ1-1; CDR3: CASSLGQGAWGTEAFF; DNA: TGTGCCAGCAGCTTGGGACAGGGGGCTTGGGGTACTGAAGCTTTCTTT
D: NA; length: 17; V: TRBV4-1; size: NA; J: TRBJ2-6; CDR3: CASSQYQGLGGANVLTF; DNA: TGCGCCAGCAGCCAATACCAGGGCCTTGGGGGGGCCAACGTCCTGACTTTC
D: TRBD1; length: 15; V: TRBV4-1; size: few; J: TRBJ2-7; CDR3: CASSPRDRGSGEQYF; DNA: TGCGCCAGCAGCCCCCGGGACAGGGGGTCGGGGGAGCAGTACTTC
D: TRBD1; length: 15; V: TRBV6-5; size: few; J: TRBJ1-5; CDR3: CASSSVRQGGQPQHF; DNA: TGTGCCAGCAGCTCCGTCCGACAGGGCGGGCAGCCCCAGCATTTT
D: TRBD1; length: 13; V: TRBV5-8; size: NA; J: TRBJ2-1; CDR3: CASIRDRVNEQFF; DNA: TGTGCCAGCATCAGAGACAGGGTCAATGAGCAGTTCTTC
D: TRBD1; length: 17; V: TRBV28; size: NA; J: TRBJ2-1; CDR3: CASSSTVGQGAMDEQFF; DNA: TGTGCCAGCAGTTCGACCGTGGGACAGGGAGCGATGGATGAGCAGTTCTTC
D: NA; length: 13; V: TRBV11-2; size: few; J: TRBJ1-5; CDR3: CASSDHSNQPQHF; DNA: TGTGCCAGCAGCGATCATAGCAATCAGCCCCAGCATTTT
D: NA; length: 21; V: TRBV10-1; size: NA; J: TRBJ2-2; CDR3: CASSESITLQGQPGRTGELFF; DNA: TGCGCCAGCAGTGAGTCGATAACCCTCCAAGGACAGCCGGGTCGGACCGGGGAGCTGTTTTTT
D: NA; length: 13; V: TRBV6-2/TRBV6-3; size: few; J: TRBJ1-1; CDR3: CASRLLMNTEAFF; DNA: TGTGCCAGCAGACTGCTGATGAACACTGAAGCTTTCTTT
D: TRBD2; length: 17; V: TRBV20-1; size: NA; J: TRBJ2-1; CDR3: CSARSVFPSGLYNEQFF; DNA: TGCAGTGCTAGATCGGTCTTCCCTAGCGGTCTCTACAATGAGCAGTTCTTC
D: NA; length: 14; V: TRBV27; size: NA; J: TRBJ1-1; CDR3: CASSIVPVNTEAFF; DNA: TGTGCCAGCAGTATAGTCCCAGTGAACACTGAAGCTTTCTTT
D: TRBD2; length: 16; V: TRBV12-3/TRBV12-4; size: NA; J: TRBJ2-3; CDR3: CASSPYTSGGTDTQYF; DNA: TGTGCCAGCAGTCCCTATACTAGCGGGGGTACAGATACGCAGTATTTT
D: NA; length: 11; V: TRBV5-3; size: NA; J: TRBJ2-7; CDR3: CASSLAVEQYF; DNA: TGTGCCAGCAGCTTGGCGGTCGAGCAGTACTTC